This is a list of T cell receptor beta chains from one sample in a study of Tregs in tolerant kidney transplant recipients. No antigen has been assigned to these receptors. Repertoires were generated with immunoSEQ multiplex PCR, while TCRdb's copy carries only in-frame clones and drops some. Among 1,500 to 2,000 clones listed, 65% to 75% were seen once. The sample taken for sequencing was CD8+ T cells from blood cultured with allogeneic cells. Source of these receptors: a human donor in good health. The CDR3 runs from the conserved cysteine through the conserved F or W. The D gene is left open where the match is weak. Where a row states a size, it is once, few, many or the class of an expanded clone; other rows omit it.

j_call | clone_size | d_call | v_call | cdr3_aa | cdr3_nt
TRBJ2-1 | few | TRBD2 | TRBV6-5 | CASRGLAASYNEQFF | TGTGCCAGCAGAGGACTAGCGGCCTCCTACAATGAGCAGTTCTTC
TRBJ1-2 | - | TRBD1 | TRBV7-9 | CASSRLGRDSLNYGYTF | TGTGCCAGCAGCCGCCTTGGCCGGGACAGCTTAAACTATGGCTACACCTTC
TRBJ1-2 | - | TRBD1 | TRBV5-4 | CASSDGTAYGYTF | TGTGCCAGCAGCGATGGGACAGCCTATGGCTACACCTTC
TRBJ2-5 | few | - | TRBV7-3 | CASSLTGGKETQYF | TGTGCCAGCAGCTTAACGGGCGGGAAAGAGACCCAGTACTTC
TRBJ2-3 | - | - | TRBV7-9 | CASSLENTDTQYF | TGTGCCAGCAGCTTAGAGAATACAGATACGCAGTATTTT
TRBJ1-2 | few | - | TRBV19 | CASSIGPYGYTF | TGTGCCAGTAGTATAGGCCCCTATGGCTACACCTTC
TRBJ1-6 | - | - | TRBV19 | CASSPQGYLNNSPLHF | TGTGCCAGTAGTCCACAGGGTTATTTGAATAATTCACCCCTCCACTTT
TRBJ2-7 | - | - | TRBV6-5 | CASSYSAMRAYEQYF | TGTGCCAGCAGTTACTCGGCAATGAGGGCCTACGAGCAGTACTTC
TRBJ2-2 | - | TRBD1 | TRBV6-9 | CASSWQGQDTGELFF | TGTGCCAGCAGTTGGCAGGGACAGGACACCGGGGAGCTGTTTTTT
TRBJ1-5 | - | - | TRBV5-6 | CASSWGQGLEPQHF | TGTGCCAGCAGCTGGGGGCAGGGTCTGGAACCCCAGCATTTT
TRBJ1-4 | - | - | TRBV29-1 | CSVRGGVNEKLFF | TGCAGCGTGAGGGGAGGTGTTAATGAAAAACTGTTTTTT
TRBJ2-7 | - | - | TRBV4-1 | CASSQDVGYEQYF | TGCGCCAGCAGCCAAGATGTAGGGTACGAGCAGTACTTC
TRBJ2-7 | few | TRBD1 | TRBV4-1 | CASSQEQDRGYEQYF | TGCGCCAGCAGCCAAGAACAGGACAGGGGTTACGAGCAGTACTTC
TRBJ1-2 | once | - | TRBV2 | CASSGEGVVYGYTF | TGTGCCAGCAGTGGGGAGGGGGTGGTCTATGGCTACACCTTC
TRBJ1-2 | - | - | TRBV9 | CASSPHYRALLDYGYTF | TGTGCCAGCAGCCCTCACTACAGGGCCCTCCTGGACTATGGCTACACCTTC
TRBJ2-3 | - | TRBD2 | TRBV11-2 | CASSLEASGGTQYF | TGTGCCAGCAGCTTAGAGGCTAGCGGGGGTACGCAGTATTTT
TRBJ1-3 | - | - | TRBV29-1 | CSVGGAPFSGNTIYF | TGCAGCGTTGGGGGAGCCCCTTTCTCTGGAAACACCATATATTTT
TRBJ2-1 | - | TRBD1 | TRBV5-1 | CASSLRQGWNEQFF | TGCGCCAGCAGCTTGAGACAGGGATGGAATGAGCAGTTCTTC
TRBJ2-1 | once | - | TRBV5-5 | CASSPDPPDEQFF | TGTGCCAGCAGCCCCGACCCCCCCGATGAGCAGTTCTTC
TRBJ2-7 | - | - | TRBV27 | CASSFGPGGGEQYF | TGTGCCAGCAGTTTTGGGCCAGGGGGGGGAGAGCAGTACTTC
TRBJ1-2 | - | TRBD1 | TRBV4-1 | CASSPPGTGSNYGYTF | TGCGCCAGCAGCCCACCCGGGACAGGGTCCAACTATGGCTACACCTTC
TRBJ2-1 | - | TRBD2 | TRBV9 | CASSPGTSGGLEQFF | TGTGCCAGCAGCCCCGGGACTAGCGGGGGACTAGAGCAGTTCTTC
TRBJ2-3 | once | - | TRBV27 | CASSHLRGGYTDTQYF | TGTGCCAGCAGCCACCTCAGGGGTGGGTACACAGATACGCAGTATTTT
TRBJ1-5 | - | - | TRBV4-1 | CASSQEPGRYNQPQHF | TGCGCCAGCAGCCAAGAACCCGGGAGATACAATCAGCCCCAGCATTTT
TRBJ2-7 | - | TRBD1 | TRBV25-1 | CASSSKDPRDRDYEQYF | TGTGCCAGCAGTTCCAAAGATCCCCGGGACAGGGATTACGAGCAGTACTTC
TRBJ2-7 | - | - | TRBV6-1 | CASSEAWQRSYEQYF | TGTGCCAGCAGTGAAGCGTGGCAGCGCTCCTACGAGCAGTACTTC
TRBJ2-7 | - | - | TRBV25-1 | CASSELGFYEQYF | TGTGCCAGCAGTGAATTAGGGTTCTACGAGCAGTACTTC
TRBJ2-3 | - | TRBD2 | TRBV5-1 | CASSLETAGGTDTQYF | TGCGCCAGCAGCTTGGAGACAGCGGGGGGCACAGATACGCAGTATTTT
TRBJ2-7 | - | TRBD1 | TRBV27 | CASSLGPGAGGLWEQYF | TGTGCCAGCAGTCTCGGTCCCGGAGCAGGGGGCTTATGGGAGCAGTACTTC
TRBJ1-2 | once | TRBD1 | TRBV6-5 | CASSYSTTGGSGYTF | TGTGCCAGCAGTTACTCAACCACAGGGGGCTCCGGCTACACCTTC
TRBJ2-3 | - | TRBD2 | TRBV27 | CASHPTSGGSDTQYF | TGTGCCAGCCATCCCACTAGCGGGGGATCGGATACGCAGTATTTT
TRBJ2-1 | - | - | TRBV4-1 | CASSQVYGDEQFF | TGCGCCAGCAGCCAAGTCTACGGGGATGAGCAGTTCTTC
TRBJ2-7 | once | TRBD2 | TRBV19 | CASSFASGYEQYF | TGTGCCAGTAGTTTCGCTAGCGGTTACGAGCAGTACTTC
TRBJ2-7 | - | TRBD1 | TRBV13 | CASRPTGFSYEQYF | TGTGCCAGCAGACCGACAGGGTTCTCCTACGAGCAGTACTTC
TRBJ2-7 | - | - | TRBV27 | CASSQSWGLAYEQYF | TGTGCCAGCAGCCAGAGTTGGGGGCTTGCCTACGAGCAGTACTTC
TRBJ1-6 | - | - | TRBV7-4 | CASSPGSLSSYNSPLHF | TGTGCCAGCAGCCCCGGGAGCCTTAGCTCCTATAATTCACCCCTCCACTTT
TRBJ1-5 | - | - | TRBV19 | CASMGLGGVRSNQPQHF | TGTGCCAGTATGGGTCTGGGGGGAGTACGGAGCAATCAGCCCCAGCATTTT
TRBJ1-1 | once | TRBD1 | TRBV5-1 | CASSLSGGTEAFF | TGCGCCAGCAGCTTATCAGGGGGCACTGAAGCTTTCTTT
TRBJ1-5 | - | TRBD1 | TRBV19 | CASSLTGTGINQPQHF | TGTGCCAGTAGTTTGACCGGGACAGGGATCAATCAGCCCCAGCATTTT
TRBJ2-2 | - | - | TRBV7-9 | CASSLGGLNTGELFF | TGTGCCAGCAGCTTAGGGGGCCTTAACACCGGGGAGCTGTTTTTT
TRBJ1-1 | few | - | TRBV6-5 | CASSFNSQGEAFF | TGTGCCAGCAGTTTCAACTCACAGGGTGAAGCTTTCTTT
TRBJ2-7 | few | - | TRBV10-2 | CASSETYEQYF | TGCGCCAGCAGTGAGACTTACGAGCAGTACTTC
TRBJ1-1 | - | - | TRBV7-3 | CASSLTVNTEAFF | TGTGCCAGCAGCCTTACAGTGAACACTGAAGCTTTCTTT
TRBJ2-3 | - | TRBD1 | TRBV6-1 | CAVGQGLSSTQYF | TGTGCCGTGGGACAGGGCCTATCATCTACGCAGTATTTT
TRBJ1-1 | - | TRBD1 | TRBV5-4 | CASSSRDRVNTEAFF | TGTGCCAGCAGCTCCCGGGACAGGGTTAACACTGAAGCTTTCTTT
TRBJ2-1 | once | - | TRBV5-6 | CASSFLNEQFF | TGTGCCAGCAGCTTTCTTAATGAGCAGTTCTTC
TRBJ2-2 | - | - | TRBV9 | CASSDNGDTGELFF | TGTGCCAGCAGCGACAACGGGGACACCGGGGAGCTGTTTTTT
TRBJ2-6 | - | - | TRBV1 | CTSRRRSCAQSRANVLTF | TGCACCAGCAGGCGCCGGAGTTGTGCACAAAGTCGGGCCAACGTCCTGACTTTC
TRBJ1-2 | - | TRBD1 | TRBV29-1 | CSVDPGGNGYTF | TGCAGCGTTGATCCAGGGGGCAATGGCTACACCTTC
TRBJ2-7 | - | - | TRBV13 | CASSPGISREQYF | TGTGCCAGCAGCCCTGGGATATCCCGCGAGCAGTACTTC
TRBJ2-6 | few | - | TRBV2 | CANLDPGPGANVLTF | TGTGCCAATCTTGACCCAGGGCCTGGGGCCAACGTCCTGACTTTC
TRBJ2-1 | - | - | TRBV19 | CASTYTSSYNEQFF | TGTGCCAGTACCTACACCAGCTCCTACAATGAGCAGTTCTTC